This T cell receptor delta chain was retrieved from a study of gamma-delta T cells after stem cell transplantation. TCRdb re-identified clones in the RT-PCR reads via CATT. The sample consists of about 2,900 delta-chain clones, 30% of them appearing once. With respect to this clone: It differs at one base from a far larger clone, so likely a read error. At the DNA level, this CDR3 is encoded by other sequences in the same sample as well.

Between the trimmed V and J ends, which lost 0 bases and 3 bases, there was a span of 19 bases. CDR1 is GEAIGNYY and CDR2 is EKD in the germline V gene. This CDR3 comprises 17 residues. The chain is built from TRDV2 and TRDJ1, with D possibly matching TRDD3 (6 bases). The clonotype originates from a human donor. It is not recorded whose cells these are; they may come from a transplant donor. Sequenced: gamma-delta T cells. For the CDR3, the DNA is TGTGCCTGTGACACCGTGGAAAGTGGAGGATACCCCGATAAACTCATCTTT. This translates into CACDTVESGGYPDKLIF.